This T cell receptor beta chain was captured by sequencing in a study of T cell responses to AZD1222 COVID-19 vaccine. This CDR3 has 13 amino acids. CDR1 is SGHRS, CDR2 YFSETQ, per germline. Deletions cut 1 base from V and 5 bases from J, with 10 bases between. Assay: immunoSEQ multiplex PCR; the TCRdb copy retains only in-frame clones and omits some. The repertoire consists of fewer than 150,000 clones, with about 92% occurring once and the leading ten covering 5%. Sequenced material: peripheral blood, taken 28 days after the second AZD1222 dose. The rearrangement uses TRBV5-1 and TRBJ2-7; no clear D. The receptor's source is an adult who received the AZD1222 COVID-19 vaccine. This CDR3 is CASSLRTIDEQYF. CDR3 DNA: TGCGCCAGCAGCTTGCGTACTATAGACGAGCAGTACTTC.